The rows below give T cell receptor beta chains drawn from one sample of a study of cytomegalovirus exposure and HLA in healthy donors. Libraries were prepared by immunoSEQ multiplex PCR; TCRdb keeps only in-frame clonotypes and omits some of them. The sample includes about 150,000 clones, 74% of them seen just once. The source material was PBMCs. All receptors come from a man younger than 40 in good health and CMV-seronegative. The conserved cysteine and the conserved F or W are not part of the CDR3 here. Some rows have no size entry. The others give once, few or many, or a class for an expanded clone.

.	TRBV7-2	TRBJ2-1	ASSFGGRRGYEQF
.	TRBV6-1	TRBJ1-6	ASSEISSQGNSPLH
.	TRBV6-5	TRBJ2-3	ASSPREDSTDTQY
.	TRBV29-1	TRBJ2-2	SVLSTGELF
.	TRBV6-5	TRBJ1-4	ASSPGQGGEKLF
.	TRBV7-2	TRBJ1-5	ASSLAGAGGYQPQH
.	TRBV2	TRBJ2-3	ASREETRKQY
few	TRBV5-1	TRBJ2-7	ASSFAGPGQGADEQY
.	TRBV29-1	TRBJ1-5	SVGTGESQPQH
few	TRBV19	TRBJ1-6	ASSRREGNSPLH
.	TRBV19	TRBJ1-1	ASSPGQGVSPF
.	TRBV5-1	TRBJ1-1	ASSLRLLNTEAF
.	TRBV4-1	TRBJ2-1	ASSQTSGGVDEQF
.	TRBV5-1	TRBJ2-7	ASSLGAAGGFSYEQY
.	TRBV6-1	TRBJ2-7	ASTPGTGSYEQY
few	TRBV23-1	TRBJ1-4	ASSQPYRGGNEKLF
.	TRBV7-8	TRBJ1-4	ASSFRGTNEKLF
.	TRBV5-1	TRBJ1-1	ASSLDGVEVTEAF
.	TRBV6-5	TRBJ2-1	ASSSYRGLGNNEQF
few	TRBV5-1	TRBJ2-2	ASSLGPRNTGELF
once	TRBV6-1	TRBJ1-1	ASSDGGRKDF
.	TRBV6-1	TRBJ1-3	ASSEEDRGTRNTIY
.	TRBV7-2	TRBJ2-5	ASSLNRVAETQY
few	TRBV7-9	TRBJ1-1	ASSPKGGGTEAF
.	TRBV6-5	TRBJ2-5	ASSYSGTSGEETQY
.	TRBV7-2	TRBJ2-3	ASSYSAGGGTDTQY
.	TRBV19	TRBJ2-3	ASSGREPDTQY
.	TRBV19	TRBJ1-4	ASSANLGTNEKLF
.	TRBV19	TRBJ2-7	ASSISLGGAYEQY
.	TRBV7-2	TRBJ1-6	ASSGQTGLIKNSPLH
.	TRBV18	TRBJ1-1	ASSPREPYEAF
.	TRBV27	TRBJ1-2	ASSSQSRTGTYGYT
.	TRBV20-1	TRBJ2-1	SAAAGEQF
.	TRBV5-1	TRBJ2-5	ASSFRAVLGLSQETQY
.	TRBV28	TRBJ2-5	ASSSRGAGGTQETQY
.	TRBV6-1	TRBJ2-3	ASSDSVPSTDTQY
few	TRBV5-1	TRBJ2-7	ASSSLQGVSYEQY
.	TRBV7-2	TRBJ2-7	ASSPDRGHYEQY
once	TRBV18	TRBJ1-6	ASSPLQIGEYNSPLH
.	TRBV18	TRBJ1-1	ASSPAQGGANTEAF
.	TRBV5-1	TRBJ2-1	ASSPEGVFREEQF
.	TRBV5-6	TRBJ2-1	ASSLDDSAYNEQF
.	TRBV2	TRBJ1-1	ASSEQGDTEAF
.	TRBV5-1	TRBJ1-4	ASSAQTGPNEKLF
.	TRBV27	TRBJ2-7	ASSLGKGVSYEQY
.	TRBV5-1	TRBJ2-7	ASPPEAESSYEQY
once	TRBV5-6	TRBJ2-5	ASSLRGGQETQY
.	TRBV9	TRBJ2-3	ASSVVEIASTDTQY
.	TRBV5-1	.	ASSRSGGWSHEQY
once	TRBV5-6	TRBJ2-1	ASSLSLEGNEQF
.	TRBV7-9	TRBJ1-2	ASSLRQGADYGYT
.	TRBV29-1	TRBJ2-3	SAGGGGTDTQY
once	TRBV28	TRBJ1-2	ASSSIQGAHNYGYP